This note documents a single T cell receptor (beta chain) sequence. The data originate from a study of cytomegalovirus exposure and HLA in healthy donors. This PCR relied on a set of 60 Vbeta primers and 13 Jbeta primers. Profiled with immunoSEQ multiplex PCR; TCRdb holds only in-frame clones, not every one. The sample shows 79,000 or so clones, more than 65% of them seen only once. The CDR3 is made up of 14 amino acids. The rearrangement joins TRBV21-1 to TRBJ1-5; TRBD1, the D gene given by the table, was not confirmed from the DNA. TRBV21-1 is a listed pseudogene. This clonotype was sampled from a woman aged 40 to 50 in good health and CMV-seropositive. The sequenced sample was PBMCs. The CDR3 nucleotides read TGTGCCAGCAGCTGTCGGGACAGACCCCAGCCCCAGCATTTT. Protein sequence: CASSCRDRPQPQHF.